The 8 T cell receptor beta chains in this list originate from one sample, sequenced in a study of shared clonotypes between healthy human individuals. Produced via immunoSEQ multiplex PCR; TCRdb's table is partial and in-frame only. The data hold some 200,000 clones, with 66% observed a single time. The specimen was memory CD4+ T cells sorted from blood. Stated subset: CD45RA-negative fraction. These receptors were collected from a man aged 25-40 years in good health.

This chain uses TRBV7-9 with TRBJ2-3; D ambiguous. This CDR3 spans 16 amino acids. Germline values: CDR1 SEHNR, CDR2 FQNEAQ (reference sequence). The ends were cut back, 1 base at V and 0 bases at J, with 11 bases in the middle. For the CDR3, the DNA is TGTGCCAGCAGCTTAGAGTTTGGCGGTAGCACAGATACGCAGTATTTT. Encoded protein: CASSLEFGGSTDTQYF. The variable domain in full, with the rest retrieved from reference TRBV7-9 and TRBJ2-3, is DTGVSQNPRHKITKRGQNVTFRCDPISEHNRLYWYRQTLGQGPEFLTYFQNEAQLEKSRLLSDRFSAERPKGSFSTLEIQRTEQGDSAMYLCASSLEFGGSTDTQYFGPGTRLTVL.

The rearrangement links TRBV5-4 to TRBJ2-2; 9 positions agree with TRBD1. Germline CDR1 SGHNT, CDR2 YYREEE (reference sequence). There are 14 residues in the CDR3. With 2 bases clipped from V and 5 bases from J, the junction kept 1 base outside the gene matches. CDR3 region: CASSFGQGTGELFF. For the CDR3, the DNA is TGTGCCAGCAGCTTCGGACAGGGGACCGGGGAGCTGTTTTTT. The full variable domain, completed using reference TRBV5-4 and TRBJ2-2, is ETGVTQSPTHLIKTRGQQVTLRCSSQSGHNTVSWYQQALGQGPQFIFQYYREEENGRGNFPPRFSGLQFPNYSSELNVNALELDDSALYLCASSFGQGTGELFFGEGSRLTVL.

This clone was counted a few times. This chain links TRBV19 with TRBJ2-2; D gene unclear. With 6 bases removed from V and 1 base from J, the gap between germline ends came to 15 bases. This CDR3 comprises 16 residues. The germline CDR1 and CDR2 sequences are LNHDA and SQIVND (reference sequence). The CDR3 protein is CASRRAIPGNTGELFF. CDR3 bases: TGTGCCAGTAGAAGGGCCATTCCGGGGAACACCGGGGAGCTGTTTTTT.

This chain links TRBV6-6 with TRBJ1-1; TRBD1 matches at 9 bases. CDR1 and CDR2 (germline): MNHNY, SVGAGI (reference sequence). After removal of 6 bases from V and 4 bases from J, the junction contained 6 bases not matched to a gene. The CDR3 has 14 residues. The CDR3 nucleotides read TGTGCCAGCAGGGCTCCGGGACAGGGCACTGAAGCTTTCTTT. This translates into CASRAPGQGTEAFF.

The chain is built from TRBV2 and TRBJ2-5, with 14 bases aligning to TRBD2. Germline CDR1 is SNHLY and CDR2 is FYNNEI. The CDR3 extends over 16 amino acids. The V and J ends lost 5 bases and 4 bases, in that order; junction bases with no gene match: 6. The CDR3 sequence is CASSQSGLAGGETQYF. CDR3 in DNA: TGTGCCAGCAGTCAGAGTGGACTAGCGGGAGGAGAGACCCAGTACTTC.

The chain joins TRBV7-2 to TRBJ2-3, with D uncertain. The CDR3 length is 13 residues. The V end was cut by 5 bases, the J end by 12 bases, with 18 bases between. Germline V gene data show CDR1 as SGHTA and CDR2 as FQGNSA. As DNA, the CDR3 is TGTGCCAGCAGCCTTAGGGCTTCTATTCCACAGTATTTT. It encodes CASSLRASIPQYF.

The V gene is TRBV28, the J gene TRBJ2-7, with 11 bases that match TRBD1. J gave up 4 bases and V 7 bases, and 6 bases lay outside the gene matches. The CDR3 consists of 14 residues. From germline, CDR1 is MDHEN and CDR2 SYDVKM. The CDR3 DNA sequence: TGTGCCAGCATCTCGGACAGGGGGCGATACGAGCAGTACTTC. Amino acid sequence: CASISDRGRYEQYF.

This chain's CDR3 is CATTGGGTQYF. DNA of the CDR3: TGTGCCACCACCGGGGGGGGGACCCAGTACTTC. The chain carries TRBV6-1 and TRBJ2-5, with 8 bases lining up with TRBD2. The CDR3 runs to 11 residues. V lost 10 bases to trimming and J lost 7 bases; unmatched junction nucleotides: 5. Germline assignment: CDR1 MNHNS and CDR2 SASEGT.